The 2 T cell receptor beta chains presented below share a single source sample, sequenced in a study of early T cells in non-severe SARS-CoV-2 infection. TCRdb ran MiXCR on the 5' RACE reads and lists one entry per CDR3 protein. The sample includes tens of thousands of distinct CDR3 sequences, around 6.6% of them seen just once. The source material was whole blood. These receptors were collected from an adult who was a healthcare worker with PCR-confirmed SARS-CoV-2 infection or an uninfected control (not recorded which).

There are a few counts of this clonotype. The chain is built from TRBV5-5 and TRBJ2-1; maybe TRBD2 (6 bases). V was shortened by 1 base and J by 2 bases, with 10 bases between the two germline ends. Germline CDR1 reads SGHKS; CDR2 reads YYEKEE (reference sequence). This CDR3 region has 15 residues. DNA of the CDR3: TGTGCCAGCAGCTTGCAAGCGGGTACCTACAATGAGCAGTTCTTC. Amino acid sequence: CASSLQAGTYNEQFF.

This clonotype was counted a few times. The chain carries TRBV29-1 and TRBJ2-1; TRBD2 matches 13 bases. V gave up 5 bases and J gave up 4 bases; unmatched junction bases: 11. From germline, CDR1 is SQVTM and CDR2 ANQGSEA. The CDR3 has 17 residues. The CDR3 loop is CSVSMRTSGRGYNEQFF. For the CDR3, the DNA is TGCAGCGTTAGTATGAGGACTAGCGGGAGAGGATACAATGAGCAGTTCTTC.